The clone carrying this TCR beta chain was counted ten times or more. In TCRdb, the 5' RACE reads were re-called with MiXCR into one record per CDR3 protein. The data show roughly 8,200 distinct CDR3 sequences, about 8.3% seen once. The germline V gene encodes CDR1 LNHDA and CDR2 SQIVND (reference sequence). Losses at the gene ends were 8 bases for V and 6 bases for J; bases not matched to a gene: 6. CDR3 size: 13 residues. The source of the sample is a study of spatial heterogeneity in lung cancer. Documented time point: sample taken at primary tumor resection. The authors sequenced whole RNA from tumor, nontumor lung or frozen PBMC without sorting. The donors comprised some 78 untreated early-stage non-small cell lung cancer patients.

The chain combines TRBV19 with TRBJ2-2, with 7 positions matching TRBD1. The origin of this receptor is a female donor with early-stage non-small cell lung cancer. Specimen: PBMCs, collected at surgery. CDR3 loop: CASHDRVAGELFF. The DNA for the CDR3 is TGTGCCAGTCATGACAGGGTCGCCGGGGAGCTGTTTTTT.